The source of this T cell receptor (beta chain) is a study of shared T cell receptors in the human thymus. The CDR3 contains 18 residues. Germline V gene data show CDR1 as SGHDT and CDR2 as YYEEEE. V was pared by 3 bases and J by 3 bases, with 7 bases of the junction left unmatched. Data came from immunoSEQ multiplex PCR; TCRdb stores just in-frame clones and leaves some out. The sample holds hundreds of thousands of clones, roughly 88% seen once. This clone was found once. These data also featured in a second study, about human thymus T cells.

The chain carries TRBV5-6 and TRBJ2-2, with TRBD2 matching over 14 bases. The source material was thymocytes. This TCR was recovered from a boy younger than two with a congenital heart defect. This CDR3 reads CASSYGTSGSLDTGELFF. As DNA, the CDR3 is TGTGCCAGCAGCTACGGGACTAGCGGGAGTTTAGACACCGGGGAGCTGTTTTTT.